Listed here are 17 T cell receptor beta chains from one sample, sequenced in a study of spatial heterogeneity in lung cancer (dated by TCRdb to the late 2010s). Read against the paper, the sample's time point label means: blood at routine non-recurrence follow-up after resection. The library was produced with 5' RACE. Instrument used: NextSeq 500. TCRdb cleaned the public reads at Q25 with fastp, built clones with MiXCR and kept in-frame beta chains. Entries are consolidated by CDR3 protein sequence, retaining the most common genes and DNA. The sample has 42,000 or so distinct CDR3 sequences on record, roughly a tenth of them singletons. Approximately 17% of the sample lies in the top ten. This sample comprised PBMCs, obtained at follow-up. The receptors derive from a female donor with early-stage non-small cell lung cancer.

This clonotype has a handful of counts. The chain carries TRBV7-2 and TRBJ2-3, with TRBD1 matching 7 bases. The CDR3 is 14 residues long. Per the germline V gene, CDR1 is SGHTA and CDR2 is FQGNSA. Trimming took 4 bases from V and 0 from J; bases not matched to a gene: 1. Written as DNA, the CDR3 is TGTGCCAGCAGCTCGGGACAGAGCACAGATACGCAGTATTTT. Residues: CASSSGQSTDTQYF.

This clonotype appeared a few times. This chain joins TRBV20-1 and TRBJ2-5; unclear D gene. From germline, CDR1 is DFQATT and CDR2 SNEGSKA (reference sequence). The CDR3 length is 14 residues. V shed 1 base and J shed 4 bases, with 13 bases lying between them. The CDR3 DNA reads TGCAGTGCTAGAGCCCGCTTATTCCCAGAGACCCAGTACTTC. It yields the protein CSARARLFPETQYF.

The chain links TRBV7-6 to TRBJ2-3, with a weak D call TRBD2 (7 bases). CDR3 length equals 15 residues. From germline, CDR1 is SGHVS and CDR2 FNYEAQ. Trimming removed 6 bases at V and 2 bases at J, with 15 bases between. DNA for the CDR3: TGTGCCAGCAGGAAACTGGCGGGGGCCACAGATACGCAGTATTTT. It is translated as CASRKLAGATDTQYF.

In its sample, this clonotype was seen many times. This sequence joins TRBV7-8 and TRBJ2-4, with no clear D. This CDR3 is built from 18 residues. Trimming shortened V by 0 bases and J by 3 bases, and 18 bases separated the two germline ends. The germline V gene encodes CDR1 SGHVS and CDR2 FQNEAQ. The CDR3 DNA reads TGTGCCAGCAGCTTAGCTCAACTTACTCCCGGTAGCAAAAACATTCAGTACTTC. This sequence encodes CASSLAQLTPGSKNIQYF.

This clonotype has a handful of counts. The J gene is TRBJ2-7, the V gene TRBV29-1, with D perhaps matching TRBD1 (5 bases). The CDR3 runs to 12 residues. Trimming left V 4 bases short and J 2 bases short, with 9 bases between. Germline CDR1 reads SQVTM; CDR2 reads ANQGSEA. CDR3 in amino acids: CSVATETYEQYF. As DNA, the CDR3 is TGCAGCGTTGCGACAGAAACCTACGAGCAGTACTTC.

Only a few counts were recorded for this clonotype. Mismatch with germline at one junction end may stem from a read error. This chain connects TRBV28 to TRBJ2-1; D remains ambiguous. CDR3 size: 14 residues. Germline CDR1 and CDR2: MDHEN and SYDVKM. CDR3 bases: TGTGCCAGCAGTTTAGCGCCCTCCCACAATGAGCAGTTCTTC. The encoded protein is CASSLAPSHNEQFF.

This clonotype has just a few counts. The DNA for the CDR3 is TGTGCCAGCAGCTTAGGTGGACTAGCCGGCACAGATACGCAGTATTTT. This gives the protein CASSLGGLAGTDTQYF. The rearrangement joins TRBV7-2 to TRBJ2-3, with 8 nucleotides matching TRBD2. This CDR3 comprises 16 residues. The ends lost 1 base at V and 1 base at J; junction bases unmatched: 4. Per the germline V gene, CDR1 is SGHTA and CDR2 is FQGNSA.

In the case of this clonotype: This may be a read error, as it is one base from a much larger clone. The CDR3 DNA reads as TGCGCCAGCAGCTTGGTTGGCTCCGACTCTGGCTACACCTTC. Translating gives CASSLVGSDSGYTF. This sequence joins TRBV5-1 and TRBJ1-2; no clear D. This CDR3 comprises 14 residues. From germline, CDR1 is SGHRS and CDR2 YFSETQ. V was shortened by 0 bases and J by 7 bases, with 13 bases between the two germline ends.

V and J are TRBV6-1 and TRBJ2-3, with D perhaps matching TRBD1 (5 bases). CDR1 is MNHNS and CDR2 is SASEGT in the germline V gene. V was pared by 1 base and J by 14 bases, with 10 bases between. The CDR3 sequence is 11 residues long. The chain's CDR3 is CASSEVGAPYF. CDR3 coding DNA: TGTGCCAGCAGTGAAGTTGGGGCGCCGTATTTT.

The CDR3 region is CASTGTANEKLFF. For the CDR3, the DNA is TGTGCCAGCACCGGGACAGCCAATGAAAAACTGTTTTTT. This chain joins TRBV2 and TRBJ1-4, with 7 bases fitting TRBD1. There are 13 residues in the CDR3. The ends lost 7 bases at V and 5 bases at J; junction bases unmatched: 4. Looked up from germline, CDR1 is SNHLY and CDR2 is FYNNEI.

This clonotype appeared many times. The chain carries TRBV5-1 and TRBJ1-1; possibly TRBD1 for D (6 bases). Trimming took 4 bases from V and 5 from J, leaving 12 bases between them. This CDR3 has 13 residues. CDR1 and CDR2 (germline): SGHRS, YFSETQ. The CDR3 sequence: CASSKGGETEAFF. CDR3 sequence (DNA): TGCGCCAGCAGCAAAGGGGGTGAAACTGAAGCTTTCTTT.

This clonotype was recorded many times. The rearrangement joins TRBV29-1 to TRBJ2-3, with 12 nucleotides matching TRBD2. The trim removed 7 bases at V and 7 bases at J, leaving 6 bases unmatched. CDR1 and CDR2 from the germline V gene are SQVTM and ANQGSEA. The CDR3 covers 13 residues. This chain's CDR3 is CSASSGGANTQYF. CDR3 DNA: TGCAGCGCATCTAGCGGGGGGGCGAATACGCAGTATTTT.

The sample holds a few counts of this clonotype. V gene TRBV7-8 combines with J gene TRBJ1-1, with a tentative D call TRBD1 (5 bases). CDR3 length: 16 amino acids. Germline V lookup: CDR1 SGHVS, CDR2 FQNEAQ. V was trimmed by 2 bases and J by 0 bases, leaving 13 bases between them. CDR3 region: CASSLSRGRMNTEAFF. CDR3 coding DNA: TGTGCCAGCAGCTTAAGTAGGGGCAGGATGAACACTGAAGCTTTCTTT. The full variable domain, rest sourced from reference TRBV7-8 and TRBJ1-1, is GAGVSQSPRYKVAKRGQDVALRCDPISGHVSLFWYQQALGQGPEFLTYFQNEAQLDKSGLPSDRFFAERPEGSVSTLKIQRTQQEDSAVYLCASSLSRGRMNTEAFFGQGTRLTVV.

This clonotype appeared many times. The chain combines TRBV18 with TRBJ2-3, with D perhaps TRBD1 or TRBD2 (5 bases each). The CDR3 runs 13 residues. Germline lookup yields CDR1 KGHSH and CDR2 LQKENI. Trimming stripped 0 bases from V and 6 bases from J, with 7 bases between. The CDR3 loop reads CASSPPGVDTQYF. In DNA form, the CDR3 reads TGTGCCAGCTCACCACCGGGGGTGGATACGCAGTATTTT.

This clonotype was detected only a few times. V is TRBV5-1 and J is TRBJ2-2, with 7 bases that match TRBD1. The CDR3 totals 15 residues. Trimming took 7 bases from V and 2 from J; bases not matched to a gene: 8. Germline CDR1 is SGHRS and CDR2 is YFSETQ. The CDR3 DNA reads as TGCGCCAGCCATATAAACAGGGGCAACACCGGGGAGCTGTTTTTT. It specifies CASHINRGNTGELFF.

Ten or more counts support this clonotype. The chain recombines TRBV6-1 with TRBJ2-3; 9 nucleotides line up with TRBD2. CDR1 MNHNS and CDR2 SASEGT come from the germline V gene. This CDR3 comprises 14 residues. V was pared by 6 bases and J by 5 bases, with 6 bases of the junction left unmatched. The CDR3 is CASRLRGGLDTQYF. CDR3 coding DNA: TGTGCCAGCAGGCTGCGGGGGGGCCTAGATACGCAGTATTTT.

This clonotype has ten or more counts. V usage is TRBV29-1 and J usage is TRBJ2-7; possible D gene TRBD2, 5 bases. V lost 0 bases, J lost 3 bases, and 6 bases lay in between. CDR3 size: 12 residues. The germline CDR1 and CDR2 sequences are SQVTM and ANQGSEA. The DNA of the CDR3 is TGCAGCGTTGAAGAGGCGGGCTACGAGCAGTACTTC. This translates into CSVEEAGYEQYF.